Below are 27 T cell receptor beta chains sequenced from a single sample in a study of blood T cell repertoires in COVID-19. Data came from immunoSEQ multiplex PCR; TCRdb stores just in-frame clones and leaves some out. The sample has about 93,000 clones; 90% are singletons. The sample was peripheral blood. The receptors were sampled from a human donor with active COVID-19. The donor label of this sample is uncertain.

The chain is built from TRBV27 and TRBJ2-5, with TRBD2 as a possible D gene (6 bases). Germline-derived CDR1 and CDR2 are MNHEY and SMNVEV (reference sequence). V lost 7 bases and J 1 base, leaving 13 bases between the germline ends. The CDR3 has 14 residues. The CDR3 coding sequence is TGTGCCAGCACGCGGGACGGCCTCCAAGAGACCCAGTACTTC. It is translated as CASTRDGLQETQYF.

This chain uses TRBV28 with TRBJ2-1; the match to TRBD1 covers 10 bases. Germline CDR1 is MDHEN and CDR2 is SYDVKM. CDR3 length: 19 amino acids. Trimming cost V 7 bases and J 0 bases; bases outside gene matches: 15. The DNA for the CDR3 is TGTGCCAGCACCGAACCGGGACAGGGGATTTTGAGCTCCTACAATGAGCAGTTCTTC. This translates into CASTEPGQGILSSYNEQFF.

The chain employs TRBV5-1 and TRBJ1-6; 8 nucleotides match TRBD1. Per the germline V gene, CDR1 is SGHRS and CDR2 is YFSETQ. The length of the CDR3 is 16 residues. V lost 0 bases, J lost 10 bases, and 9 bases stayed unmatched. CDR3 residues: CASSLGQGSAGSPLHF. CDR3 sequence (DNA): TGCGCCAGCAGCTTGGGACAGGGGAGTGCAGGGTCACCCCTCCACTTT.

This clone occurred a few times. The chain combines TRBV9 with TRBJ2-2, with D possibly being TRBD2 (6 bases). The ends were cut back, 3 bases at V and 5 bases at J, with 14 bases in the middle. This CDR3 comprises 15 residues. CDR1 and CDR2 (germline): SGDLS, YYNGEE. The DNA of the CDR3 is TGTGCCAGCAGCGCCTGGGACTCTGGAACCGGGGAGCTGTTTTTT. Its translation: CASSAWDSGTGELFF.

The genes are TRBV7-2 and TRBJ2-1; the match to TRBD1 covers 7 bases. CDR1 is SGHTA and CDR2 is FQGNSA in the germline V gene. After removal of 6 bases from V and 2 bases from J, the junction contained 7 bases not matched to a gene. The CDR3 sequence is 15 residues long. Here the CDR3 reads CASRESRGTYNEQFF. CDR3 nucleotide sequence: TGTGCCAGCAGAGAATCCAGGGGGACCTACAATGAGCAGTTCTTC.

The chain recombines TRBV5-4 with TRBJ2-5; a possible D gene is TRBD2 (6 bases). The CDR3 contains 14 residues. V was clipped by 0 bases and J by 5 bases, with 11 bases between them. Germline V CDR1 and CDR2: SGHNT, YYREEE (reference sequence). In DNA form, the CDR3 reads TGTGCCAGCAGCTTGGAACCGGCGGGGGAGACCCAGTACTTC. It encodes CASSLEPAGETQYF. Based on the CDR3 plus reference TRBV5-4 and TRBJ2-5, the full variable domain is ETGVTQSPTHLIKTRGQQVTLRCSSQSGHNTVSWYQQALGQGPQFIFQYYREEENGRGNFPPRFSGLQFPNYSSELNVNALELDDSALYLCASSLEPAGETQYFGPGTRLLVL.

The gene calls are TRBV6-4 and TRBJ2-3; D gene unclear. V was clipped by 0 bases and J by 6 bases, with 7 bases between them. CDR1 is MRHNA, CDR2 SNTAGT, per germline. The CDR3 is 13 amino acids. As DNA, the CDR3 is TGTGCCAGCAGTGACTCGAGAGCGGATACGCAGTATTTT. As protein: CASSDSRADTQYF.

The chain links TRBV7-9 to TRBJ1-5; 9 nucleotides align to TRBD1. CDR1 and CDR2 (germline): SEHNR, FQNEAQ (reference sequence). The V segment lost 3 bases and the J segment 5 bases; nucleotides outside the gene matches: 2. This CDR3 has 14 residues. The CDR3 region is CASSLTGGDQPQHF. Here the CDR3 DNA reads TGTGCCAGCAGCTTGACAGGGGGGGATCAGCCCCAGCATTTT.

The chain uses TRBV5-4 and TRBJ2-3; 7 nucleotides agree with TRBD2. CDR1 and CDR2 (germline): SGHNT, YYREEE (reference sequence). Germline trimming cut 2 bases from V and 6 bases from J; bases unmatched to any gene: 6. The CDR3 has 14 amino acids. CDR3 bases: TGTGCCAGCAGCTTCAGAACGGGGGGTGATACGCAGTATTTT. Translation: CASSFRTGGDTQYF.

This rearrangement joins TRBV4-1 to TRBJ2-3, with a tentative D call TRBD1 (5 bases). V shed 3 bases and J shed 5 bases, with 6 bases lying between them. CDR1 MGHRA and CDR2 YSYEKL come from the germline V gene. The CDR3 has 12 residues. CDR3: CASSQGQDTQYF. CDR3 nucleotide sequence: TGCGCCAGCAGCCAGGGGCAAGATACGCAGTATTTT.

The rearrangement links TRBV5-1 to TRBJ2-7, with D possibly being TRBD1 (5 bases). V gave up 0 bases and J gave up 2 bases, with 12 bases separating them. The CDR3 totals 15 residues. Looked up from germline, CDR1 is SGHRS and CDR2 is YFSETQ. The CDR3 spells CASSLGQGNAYEQYF. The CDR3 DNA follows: TGCGCCAGCAGCTTGGGCCAGGGTAATGCCTACGAGCAGTACTTC.

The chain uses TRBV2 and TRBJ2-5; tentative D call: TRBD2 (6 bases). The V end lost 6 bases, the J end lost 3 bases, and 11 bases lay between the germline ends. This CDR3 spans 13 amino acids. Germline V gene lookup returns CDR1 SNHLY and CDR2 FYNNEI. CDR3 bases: TGTGCCAGCAGGGACTATTTCAAAGAGACCCAGTACTTC. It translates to CASRDYFKETQYF.

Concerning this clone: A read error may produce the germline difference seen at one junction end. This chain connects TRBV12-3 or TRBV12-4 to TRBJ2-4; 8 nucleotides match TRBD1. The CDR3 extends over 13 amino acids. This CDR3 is CASSSTGTGTAGF. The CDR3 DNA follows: TGTGCCAGCAGCTCTACCGGGACAGGTACGGCGGGCTTC.

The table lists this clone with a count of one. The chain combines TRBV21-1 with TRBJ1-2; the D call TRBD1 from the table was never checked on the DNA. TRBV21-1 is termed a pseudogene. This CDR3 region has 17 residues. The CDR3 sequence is CASSKGKRGPTSYGYTF. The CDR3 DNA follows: TGTGCCAGCAGCAAAGGAAAAAGGGGGCCTACCTCCTATGGCTACACCTTC.

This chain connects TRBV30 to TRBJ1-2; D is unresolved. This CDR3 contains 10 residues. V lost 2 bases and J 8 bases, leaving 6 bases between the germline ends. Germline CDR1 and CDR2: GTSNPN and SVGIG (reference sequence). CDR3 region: CAWSSGGYTF. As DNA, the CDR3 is TGTGCCTGGAGTTCGGGGGGCTACACCTTC.

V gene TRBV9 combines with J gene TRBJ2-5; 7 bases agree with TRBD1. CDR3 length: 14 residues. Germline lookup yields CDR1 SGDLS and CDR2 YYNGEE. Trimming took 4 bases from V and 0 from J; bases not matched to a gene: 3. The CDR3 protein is CASSPGTDQETQYF. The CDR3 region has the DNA TGTGCCAGCAGCCCCGGGACAGACCAAGAGACCCAGTACTTC.

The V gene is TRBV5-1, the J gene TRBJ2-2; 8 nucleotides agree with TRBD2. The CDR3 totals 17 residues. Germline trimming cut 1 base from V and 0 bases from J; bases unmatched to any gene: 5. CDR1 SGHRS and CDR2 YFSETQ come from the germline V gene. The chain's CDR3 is CASSLTSGGSNTGELFF. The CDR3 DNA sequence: TGCGCCAGCAGCTTGACGAGCGGGGGTTCGAACACCGGGGAGCTGTTTTTT.

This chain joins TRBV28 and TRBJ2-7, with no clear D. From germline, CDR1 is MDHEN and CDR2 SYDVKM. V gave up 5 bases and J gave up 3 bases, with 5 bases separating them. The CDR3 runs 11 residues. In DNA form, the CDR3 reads TGTGCCAGCAGTGAACACTACGAGCAGTACTTC. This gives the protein CASSEHYEQYF. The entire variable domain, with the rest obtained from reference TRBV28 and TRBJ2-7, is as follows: DVKVTQSSRYLVKRTGEKVFLECVQDMDHENMFWYRQDPGLGLRLIYFSYDVKMKEKGDIPEGYSVSREKKERFSLILESASTNQTSMYLCASSEHYEQYFGPGTRLTVT.

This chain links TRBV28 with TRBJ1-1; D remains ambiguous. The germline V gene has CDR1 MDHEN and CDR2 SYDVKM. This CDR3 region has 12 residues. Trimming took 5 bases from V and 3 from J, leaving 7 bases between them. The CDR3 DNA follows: TGTGCCAGCAGTGCTCAGTACACTGAAGCTTTCTTT. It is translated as CASSAQYTEAFF.

The CDR3 region has the DNA TGCGCCAGCAGCCCATTAGCGGGGAGCTCCTACAATGAGCAGTTCTTC. Encoded protein: CASSPLAGSSYNEQFF. The chain carries TRBV4-3 and TRBJ2-1; 8 positions agree with TRBD2. After removal of 4 bases from V and 0 bases from J, the junction contained 5 bases not matched to a gene. The CDR3 loop spans 16 amino acids. Germline V gene data show CDR1 as LGHNA and CDR2 as YSLEER.

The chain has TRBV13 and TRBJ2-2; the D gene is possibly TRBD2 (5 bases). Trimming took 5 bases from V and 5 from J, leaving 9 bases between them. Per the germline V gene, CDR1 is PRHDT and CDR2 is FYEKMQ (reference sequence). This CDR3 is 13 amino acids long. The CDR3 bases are TGTGCCAGCAGCCCGGAGGTGACCGGGGAGCTGTTTTTT. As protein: CASSPEVTGELFF.

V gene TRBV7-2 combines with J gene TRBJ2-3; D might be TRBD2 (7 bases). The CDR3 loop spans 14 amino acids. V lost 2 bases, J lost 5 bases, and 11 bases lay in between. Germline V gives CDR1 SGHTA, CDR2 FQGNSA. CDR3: CASSLRGGEDTQYF. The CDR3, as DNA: TGTGCCAGCAGCTTAAGGGGGGGCGAAGATACGCAGTATTTT.

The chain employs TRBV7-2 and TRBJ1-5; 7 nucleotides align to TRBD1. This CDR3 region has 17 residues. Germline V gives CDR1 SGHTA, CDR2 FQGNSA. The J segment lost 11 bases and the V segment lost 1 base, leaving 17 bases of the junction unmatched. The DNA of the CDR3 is TGTGCCAGCAGCTTAGGACAGGGTTATTCATCCTATTCGTCCCAGCATTTT. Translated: CASSLGQGYSSYSSQHF.

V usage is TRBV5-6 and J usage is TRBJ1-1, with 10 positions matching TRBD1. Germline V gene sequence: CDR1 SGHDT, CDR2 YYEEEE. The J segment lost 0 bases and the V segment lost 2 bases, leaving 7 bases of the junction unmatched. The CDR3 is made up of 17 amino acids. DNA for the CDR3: TGTGCCAGCAGCTTACGACAGGGGGCCTTATTGAACACTGAAGCTTTCTTT. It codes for CASSLRQGALLNTEAFF.

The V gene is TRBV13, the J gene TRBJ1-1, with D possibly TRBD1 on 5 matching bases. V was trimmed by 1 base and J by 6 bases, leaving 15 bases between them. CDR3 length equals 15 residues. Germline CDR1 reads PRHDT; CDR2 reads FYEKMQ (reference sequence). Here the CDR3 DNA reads TGTGCCAGCAGCTTAGTGGGGGGTGGTTACTCTGAAGCTTTCTTT. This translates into CASSLVGGGYSEAFF.

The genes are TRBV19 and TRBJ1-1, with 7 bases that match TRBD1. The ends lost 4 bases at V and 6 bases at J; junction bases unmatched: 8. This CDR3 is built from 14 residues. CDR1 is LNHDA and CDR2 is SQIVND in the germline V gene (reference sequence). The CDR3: CASSKRQGTPEAFF. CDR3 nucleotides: TGTGCCAGTAGTAAGAGACAGGGAACCCCTGAAGCTTTCTTT.

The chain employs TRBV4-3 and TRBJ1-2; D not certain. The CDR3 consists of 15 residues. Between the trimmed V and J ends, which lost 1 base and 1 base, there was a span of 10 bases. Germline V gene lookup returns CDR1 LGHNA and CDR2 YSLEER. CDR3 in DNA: TGCGCCAGCAGCCAAGCCCTGGCCTTTAACTATGGCTACACCTTC. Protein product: CASSQALAFNYGYTF.